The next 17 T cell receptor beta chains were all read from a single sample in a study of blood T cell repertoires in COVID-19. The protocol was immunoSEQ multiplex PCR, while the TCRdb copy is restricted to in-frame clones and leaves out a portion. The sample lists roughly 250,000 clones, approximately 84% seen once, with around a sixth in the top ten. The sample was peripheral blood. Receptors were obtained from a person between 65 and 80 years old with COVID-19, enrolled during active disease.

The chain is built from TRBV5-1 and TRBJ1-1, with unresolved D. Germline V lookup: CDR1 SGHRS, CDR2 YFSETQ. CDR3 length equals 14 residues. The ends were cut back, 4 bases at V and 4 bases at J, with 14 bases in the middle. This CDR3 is CASSVDQRGTEAFF. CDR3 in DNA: TGCGCCAGCAGCGTCGACCAGCGGGGCACTGAAGCTTTCTTT. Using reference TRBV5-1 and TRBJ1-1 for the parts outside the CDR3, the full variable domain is KAGVTQTPRYLIKTRGQQVTLSCSPISGHRSVSWYQQTPGQGLQFLFEYFSETQRNKGNFPGRFSGRQFSNSRSEMNVSTLELGDSALYLCASSVDQRGTEAFFGQGTRLTVV.

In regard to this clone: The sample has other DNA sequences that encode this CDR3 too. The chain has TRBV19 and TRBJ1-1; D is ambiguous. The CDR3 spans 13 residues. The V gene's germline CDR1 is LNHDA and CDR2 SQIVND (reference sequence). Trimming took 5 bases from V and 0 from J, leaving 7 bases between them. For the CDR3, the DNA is TGTGCCAGTAGTTCCAACATGAACACTGAAGCTTTCTTT. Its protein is CASSSNMNTEAFF. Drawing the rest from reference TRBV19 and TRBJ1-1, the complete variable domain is DGGITQSPKYLFRKEGQNVTLSCEQNLNHDAMYWYRQDPGQGLRLIYYSQIVNDFQKGDIAEGYSVSREKKESFPLTVTSAQKNPTAFYLCASSSNMNTEAFFGQGTRLTVV.

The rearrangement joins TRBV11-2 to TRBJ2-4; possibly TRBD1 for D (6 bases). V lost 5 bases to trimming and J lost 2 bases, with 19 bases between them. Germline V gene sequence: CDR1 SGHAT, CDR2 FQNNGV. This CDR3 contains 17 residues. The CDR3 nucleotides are TGTGCCAGCAGCCCAGGGGTCAGGGTCGGGTCCAAAAACATTCAGTACTTC. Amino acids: CASSPGVRVGSKNIQYF.

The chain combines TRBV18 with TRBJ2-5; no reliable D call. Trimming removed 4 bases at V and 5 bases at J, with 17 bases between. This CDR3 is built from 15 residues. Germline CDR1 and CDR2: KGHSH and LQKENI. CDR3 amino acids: CASSLDFIVGETQYF. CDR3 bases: TGTGCCAGCTCACTCGACTTTATCGTGGGTGAGACCCAGTACTTC.

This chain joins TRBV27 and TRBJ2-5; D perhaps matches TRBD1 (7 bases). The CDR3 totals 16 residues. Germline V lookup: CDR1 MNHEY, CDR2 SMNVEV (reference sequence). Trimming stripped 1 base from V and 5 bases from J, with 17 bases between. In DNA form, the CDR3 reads TGTGCCAGCAGTTTATATGCGCAGGGGGGATCTGAGACCCAGTACTTC. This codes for CASSLYAQGGSETQYF.

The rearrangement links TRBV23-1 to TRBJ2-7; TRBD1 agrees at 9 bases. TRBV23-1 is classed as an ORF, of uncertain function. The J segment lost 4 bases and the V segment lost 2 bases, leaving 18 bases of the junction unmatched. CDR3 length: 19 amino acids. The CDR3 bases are TGCGCCAGCAGTCAAATTTCCGCCAAAGAACAGGGGGCTGGATACGAGCAGTACTTC. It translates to CASSQISAKEQGAGYEQYF.

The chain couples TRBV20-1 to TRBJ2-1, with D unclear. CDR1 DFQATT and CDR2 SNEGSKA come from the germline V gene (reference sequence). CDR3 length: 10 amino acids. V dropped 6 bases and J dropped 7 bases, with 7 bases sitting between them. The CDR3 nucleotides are TGCAGTGCCCCAGCGAATGAGCAGTTCTTC. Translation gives CSAPANEQFF.

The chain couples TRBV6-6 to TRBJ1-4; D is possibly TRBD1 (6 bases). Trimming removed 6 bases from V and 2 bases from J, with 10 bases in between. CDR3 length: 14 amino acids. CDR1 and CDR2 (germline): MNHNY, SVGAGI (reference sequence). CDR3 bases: TGTGCCAGCAGGTCAGGGGTTACTAATGAAAAACTGTTTTTT. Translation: CASRSGVTNEKLFF.

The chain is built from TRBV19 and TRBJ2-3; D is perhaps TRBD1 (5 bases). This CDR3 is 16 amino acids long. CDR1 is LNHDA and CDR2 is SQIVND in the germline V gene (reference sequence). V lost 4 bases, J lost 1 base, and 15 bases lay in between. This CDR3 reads CASSNRRTGGTDTQYF. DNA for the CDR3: TGTGCCAGTAGTAACAGGAGAACCGGTGGCACAGATACGCAGTATTTT.

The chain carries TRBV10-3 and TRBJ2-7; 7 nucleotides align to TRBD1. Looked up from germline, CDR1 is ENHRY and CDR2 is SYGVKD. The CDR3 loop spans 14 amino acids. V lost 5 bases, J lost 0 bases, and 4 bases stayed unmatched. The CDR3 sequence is CAISSTGSSYEQYF. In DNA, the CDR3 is TGTGCCATCAGTTCGACAGGGAGCTCCTACGAGCAGTACTTC.

CDR3 sequence (DNA): TGTGCCAGCCGTGGGGACAGGGGTTCCTACGAGCAGTACTTC. This translates into CASRGDRGSYEQYF. The chain employs TRBV19 and TRBJ2-7; 10 bases line up with TRBD1. J was trimmed by 1 base and V by 9 bases; bases with no gene match: 6. This CDR3 is built from 14 residues. Germline V CDR1 and CDR2: LNHDA, SQIVND (reference sequence). The variable domain in full, with the rest retrieved from reference TRBV19 and TRBJ2-7, is DGGITQSPKYLFRKEGQNVTLSCEQNLNHDAMYWYRQDPGQGLRLIYYSQIVNDFQKGDIAEGYSVSREKKESFPLTVTSAQKNPTAFYLCASRGDRGSYEQYFGPGTRLTVT.

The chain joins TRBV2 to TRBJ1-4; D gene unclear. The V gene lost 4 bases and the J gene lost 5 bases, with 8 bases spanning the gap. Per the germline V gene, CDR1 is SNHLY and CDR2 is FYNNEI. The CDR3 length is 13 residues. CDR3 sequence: CASSAWQNEKLFF. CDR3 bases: TGTGCCAGCAGTGCTTGGCAGAATGAAAAACTGTTTTTT.

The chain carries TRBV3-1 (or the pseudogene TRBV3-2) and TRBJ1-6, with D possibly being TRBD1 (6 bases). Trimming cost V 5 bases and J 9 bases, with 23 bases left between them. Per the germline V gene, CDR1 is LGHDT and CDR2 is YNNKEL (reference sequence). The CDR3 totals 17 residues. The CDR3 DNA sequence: TGTGCCAGCAGCAGGACAGAGCCTAAAAGTTTTAGTTCACCCCTCCACTTT. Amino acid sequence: CASSRTEPKSFSSPLHF.

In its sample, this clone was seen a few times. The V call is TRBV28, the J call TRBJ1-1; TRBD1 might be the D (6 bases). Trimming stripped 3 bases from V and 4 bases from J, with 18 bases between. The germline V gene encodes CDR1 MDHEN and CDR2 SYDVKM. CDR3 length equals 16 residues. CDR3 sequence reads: CASSFTQGAWGTEAFF. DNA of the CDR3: TGTGCCAGCAGTTTCACACAGGGTGCCTGGGGCACTGAAGCTTTCTTT.

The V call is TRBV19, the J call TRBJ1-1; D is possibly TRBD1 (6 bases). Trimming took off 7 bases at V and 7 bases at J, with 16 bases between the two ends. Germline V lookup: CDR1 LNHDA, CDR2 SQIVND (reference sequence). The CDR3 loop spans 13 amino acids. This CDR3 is CASTQYRELEAFF. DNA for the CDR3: TGTGCCAGTACCCAATACAGGGAACTTGAAGCTTTCTTT.

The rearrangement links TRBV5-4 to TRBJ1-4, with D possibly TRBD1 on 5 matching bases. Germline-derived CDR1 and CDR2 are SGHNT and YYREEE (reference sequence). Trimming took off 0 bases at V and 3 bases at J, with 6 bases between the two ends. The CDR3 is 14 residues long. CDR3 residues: CASSLGQSNEKLFF. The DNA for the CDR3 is TGTGCCAGCAGCTTGGGACAGTCTAATGAAAAACTGTTTTTT. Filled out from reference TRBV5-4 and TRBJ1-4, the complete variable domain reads ETGVTQSPTHLIKTRGQQVTLRCSSQSGHNTVSWYQQALGQGPQFIFQYYREEENGRGNFPPRFSGLQFPNYSSELNVNALELDDSALYLCASSLGQSNEKLFFGSGTQLSVL.

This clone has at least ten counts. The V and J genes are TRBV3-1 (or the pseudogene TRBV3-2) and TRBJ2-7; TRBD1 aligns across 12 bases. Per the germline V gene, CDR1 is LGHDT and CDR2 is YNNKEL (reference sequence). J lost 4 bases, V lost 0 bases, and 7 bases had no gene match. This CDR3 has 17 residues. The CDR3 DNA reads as TGTGCCAGCAGCCAAGATCCAGGGACAGGGGGCGCTTACGAGCAGTACTTC. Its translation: CASSQDPGTGGAYEQYF.